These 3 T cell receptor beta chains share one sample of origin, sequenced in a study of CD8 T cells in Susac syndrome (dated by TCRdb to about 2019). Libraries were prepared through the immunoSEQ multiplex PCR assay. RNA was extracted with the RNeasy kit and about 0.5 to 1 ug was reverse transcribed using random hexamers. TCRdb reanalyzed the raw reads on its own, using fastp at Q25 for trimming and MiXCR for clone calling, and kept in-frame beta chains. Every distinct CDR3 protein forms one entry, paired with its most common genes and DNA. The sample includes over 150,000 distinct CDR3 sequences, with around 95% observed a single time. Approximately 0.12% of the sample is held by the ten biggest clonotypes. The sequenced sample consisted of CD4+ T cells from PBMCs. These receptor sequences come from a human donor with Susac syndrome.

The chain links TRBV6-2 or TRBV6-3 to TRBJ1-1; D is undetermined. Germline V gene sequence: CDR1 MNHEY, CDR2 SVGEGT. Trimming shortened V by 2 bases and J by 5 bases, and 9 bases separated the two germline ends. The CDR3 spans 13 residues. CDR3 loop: CASSYGRETEAFF. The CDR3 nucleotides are TGTGCCAGCAGTTACGGAAGGGAAACTGAAGCTTTCTTT.

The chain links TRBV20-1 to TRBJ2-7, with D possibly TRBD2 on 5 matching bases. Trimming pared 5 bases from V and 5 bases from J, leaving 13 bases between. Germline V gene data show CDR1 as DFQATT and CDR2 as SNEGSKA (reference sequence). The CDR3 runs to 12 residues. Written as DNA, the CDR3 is TGCAGTGCTCTAATCCCGGGGAACGAGCAGTACTTC. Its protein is CSALIPGNEQYF.

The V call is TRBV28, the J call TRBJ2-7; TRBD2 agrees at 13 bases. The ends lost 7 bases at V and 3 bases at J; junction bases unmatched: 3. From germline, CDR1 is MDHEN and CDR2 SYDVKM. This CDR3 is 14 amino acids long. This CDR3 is CASIGTSGIYEQYF. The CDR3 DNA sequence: TGTGCCAGCATCGGGACTAGCGGGATCTACGAGCAGTACTTC.